The clone carrying this T cell receptor beta chain appeared a few times. The antigen is unknown. Expressed TCRB transcripts were sequenced because the entire RNA isolate underwent reverse transcription. Produced via immunoSEQ multiplex PCR; TCRdb's table is partial and in-frame only. The sample records more than 200,000 clones, approximately 16% being singletons. These data originate in a study of beta chain features in type 1 diabetes. Study-level information: In all, around 110,000,000 sorted cells from all samples were analyzed.

This CDR3 contains 14 residues. V trimming: 6 bases; J trimming: 0 bases; junction bases outside the gene matches: 3. Germline loops: CDR1 ENHRY, CDR2 SYGVKD. Donors underwent one heparinised blood draw, 95 to 150 mL on average. Cells sorted by CD45RO/CCR7/CD25/CD127/CD95/CD27 comprised CD4+ naive, central memory, regulatory and stem cell-like memory cells. Study-wide results and limits: TCRB CDR3s from Type 1 diabetes patients were moderately but significantly shorter in all four CD4+ subsets. Possibly, sequencing cDNA over-represented cells that had high TCR expression levels.

The TCR comes from a man aged 25 to 40 with type 1 diabetes. Sequenced material: naive CD4+ T cells from blood. V is TRBV10-3 and J is TRBJ2-3, with 7 bases lining up with TRBD2. The CDR3 region is CAIRTSVSTDTQYF. CDR3 DNA sequence: TGTGCCATCAGAACTAGCGTTAGCACAGATACGCAGTATTTT.